This T cell receptor (beta chain) derives from a study of T cell responses to AZD1222 COVID-19 vaccine. Overall study findings and caveats: Possibly, clonal diversity was underestimated; donors were largely white British and included more females. Among those given AZD1222, only five or six were seropositive at baseline. Unmutated variant regions reportedly attract nearly half of all spike-specific TCRs.

Of note for this clone: Its antigen remains unknown.

Only in-frame clones appear in the TCRdb table, and some are missing; sequencing was by immunoSEQ multiplex PCR. The repertoire has 150,000 to 200,000 clones, about 90% of them found once; the top ten carry around 4.4%. This CDR3 region has 12 residues. Per the germline V gene, CDR1 is KGHSH and CDR2 is LQKENI. The V gene lost 2 bases and the J gene lost 8 bases, with 9 bases spanning the gap. Sequencing used peripheral blood, obtained on day 0 of MenACWY control vaccination. The receptor comes from an adult in good health. V usage is TRBV18 and J usage is TRBJ1-2, with D unclear. The CDR3 region is CASSPGEDGYTF. The CDR3 DNA sequence: TGTGCCAGCTCACCAGGGGAGGACGGCTACACCTTC. Full variable domain (missing parts from reference TRBV18 and TRBJ1-2): NAGVMQNPRHLVRRRGQEARLRCSPMKGHSHVYWYRQLPEEGLKFMVYLQKENIIDESGMPKERFSAEFPKEGPSILRIQQVVRGDSAAYFCASSPGEDGYTFGSGTRLTVV.